The 16 T cell receptor beta chains presented below share a single source sample, sequenced in a study of vaccination effects on CD4 cells after COVID-19. Generated by immunoSEQ multiplex PCR, the TCRdb table keeps only in-frame clones and is missing some. The table includes fewer than 55,000 clones, roughly 79% detected once. Pools of viral peptides were used by the ViraFEST assay to expand antigen-specific CD4+ T cells ahead of sequencing. Once cultured for roughly 10 days, the cells underwent separation to obtain CD4+ T cells. Negative nucleocapsid antibody tests before and after vaccination confirmed no previous SARS-CoV-2 infection. Which antigens these TCRs recognize remains unknown. Sequenced here: CD4+ T cells from PBMCs cultured with HCoV-OC43 spike peptides, sampled before COVID-19 vaccination. Subset in this sample: HCoV-OC43 spike overlapping peptide pool stimulation. The receptors were sampled from a human donor who received a COVID-19 vaccine.

This chain connects TRBV29-1 to TRBJ1-4, with a possible D match to TRBD1 (5 bases). V was trimmed by 1 base and J by 6 bases, leaving 9 bases between them. The CDR3 loop spans 13 amino acids. The germline V gene has CDR1 SQVTM and CDR2 ANQGSEA. The chain's CDR3 is CSVEGRGDEKLFF. The CDR3 DNA is TGCAGCGTTGAAGGAAGGGGTGATGAAAAACTGTTTTTT.

The chain couples TRBV5-4 to TRBJ2-2; D is uncertain. The CDR3 is 13 residues long. V was trimmed by 3 bases and J by 6 bases, leaving 9 bases between them. Germline CDR1 and CDR2: SGHNT and YYREEE (reference sequence). The CDR3 DNA reads TGTGCCAGCAGCTCCCCCGGGTCCGGGGAGCTGTTTTTT. It translates to CASSSPGSGELFF.

The V and J genes are TRBV19 and TRBJ1-1, with D possibly matching TRBD1 (5 bases). Germline V gene data show CDR1 as LNHDA and CDR2 as SQIVND (reference sequence). The CDR3 is 14 residues long. V was pared by 1 base and J by 4 bases, with 10 bases between. Written as DNA, the CDR3 is TGTGCCAGTAGTATAGGGGGGACGGTCACTGAAGCTTTCTTT. Its translation: CASSIGGTVTEAFF.

This clone came up a few times. The chain uses TRBV5-4 and TRBJ1-2; tentatively, D is TRBD1 (6 bases). Germline V CDR1 and CDR2: SGHNT, YYREEE (reference sequence). Trimming pared 5 bases from V and 8 bases from J, leaving 19 bases between. This CDR3 is 14 amino acids long. Written as DNA, the CDR3 is TGTGCCAGCAGTCGTGCAGGGGACTGGGGAGGCTACACCTTC. Amino acids: CASSRAGDWGGYTF.

This clone was observed a single time. J is TRBJ2-1 and V is TRBV5-4; 9 nucleotides line up with TRBD2. Losses at the gene ends were 4 bases for V and 2 bases for J; bases not matched to a gene: 7. The germline V gene encodes CDR1 SGHNT and CDR2 YYREEE (reference sequence). The CDR3 totals 16 residues. The CDR3 sequence is CASSLGAGGTYNEQFF. The CDR3 DNA reads TGTGCCAGCAGCCTAGGGGCGGGGGGGACCTACAATGAGCAGTTCTTC.

This chain's CDR3 is CASSETKKLFF. DNA for the CDR3: TGTGCCAGCAGTGAAACCAAGAAGCTGTTTTTT. V is TRBV2 and J is TRBJ2-2; D unresolved. The CDR3 is 11 amino acids. The germline V gene encodes CDR1 SNHLY and CDR2 FYNNEI. The ends were cut back, 2 bases at V and 12 bases at J, with 7 bases in the middle.

The rearrangement uses TRBV24-1 and TRBJ1-1, with D possibly matching TRBD1 (6 bases). CDR1 is KGHDR, CDR2 SFDVKD, per germline. V was clipped by 9 bases and J by 11 bases, with 15 bases between them. The CDR3 covers 11 residues. This CDR3 is CATRRGGVAFF. In nucleotides, the CDR3 is TGTGCCACCCGGAGGGGGGGGGTGGCTTTCTTT.

The chain links TRBV11-3 to TRBJ2-1; 8 bases agree with TRBD1. V shed 1 base and J 3 bases; nucleotides not matched to a gene: 5. This CDR3 has 16 residues. Germline CDR1 SGHNT, CDR2 YENEEA. CDR3 sequence reads: CASSLGTGNIYNEQFF. DNA of the CDR3: TGTGCCAGCAGCTTAGGGACAGGGAACATCTACAATGAGCAGTTCTTC.

The table lists this clone with a count of one. This chain joins TRBV14 and TRBJ2-4; D is undetermined. Between the trimmed V and J ends, which lost 1 base and 0 bases, there was a span of 7 bases. The CDR3 is 15 amino acids. Germline CDR1 and CDR2: SGHDN and FVKESK. This CDR3 reads CASSQVRGAKNIQYF. CDR3 nucleotide sequence: TGTGCCAGCAGCCAAGTCAGAGGAGCCAAAAACATTCAGTACTTC. Full variable domain (outside the CDR3, taken from reference TRBV14 and TRBJ2-4): EAGVTQFPSHSVIEKGQTVTLRCDPISGHDNLYWYRRVMGKEIKFLLHFVKESKQDESGMPNNRFLAERTGGTYSTLKVQPAELEDSGVYFCASSQVRGAKNIQYFGAGTRLSVL.

The genes are TRBV11-2 and TRBJ2-5; no clear D. Trimming cost V 4 bases and J 0 bases, with 6 bases left between them. The CDR3 is made up of 13 amino acids. In germline, CDR1 is SGHAT, CDR2 FQNNGV. This CDR3 reads CASSSAYQETQYF. The CDR3 DNA is TGTGCCAGCAGCTCTGCCTACCAAGAGACCCAGTACTTC.

This clone showed up just once. The chain combines TRBV5-1 with TRBJ1-4; no reliable D call. V was trimmed by 1 base and J by 5 bases, leaving 15 bases between them. This CDR3 has 16 amino acids. Germline-derived CDR1 and CDR2 are SGHRS and YFSETQ. The CDR3 is CASSLISPAVNEKLFF. CDR3 DNA sequence: TGCGCCAGCAGCTTGATTTCTCCGGCCGTAAATGAAAAACTGTTTTTT.

The gene calls are TRBV7-9 and TRBJ2-3; D remains unclear. CDR1 and CDR2 (germline): SEHNR, FQNEAQ (reference sequence). Between the trimmed V and J ends, which lost 5 bases and 4 bases, there was a span of 10 bases. The CDR3 has 13 amino acids. As DNA, the CDR3 is TGTGCCAGCAGCGGAGACGGTGCAGATACGCAGTATTTT. It is translated as CASSGDGADTQYF.

This clone was found a few times. The genes are TRBV27 and TRBJ2-5, with 9 bases aligning to TRBD1. In germline, CDR1 is MNHEY, CDR2 SMNVEV (reference sequence). This CDR3 contains 13 residues. The J segment lost 5 bases and the V segment lost 6 bases, leaving 4 bases of the junction unmatched. As DNA, the CDR3 is TGTGCCAGCAGGGACAGGGGAAGGGAGACCCAGTACTTC. This codes for CASRDRGRETQYF.

The J gene is TRBJ1-2, the V gene TRBV4-2, with D hard to call. There are 13 residues in the CDR3. The ends were cut back, 3 bases at V and 6 bases at J, with 11 bases in the middle. Germline V CDR1 and CDR2: LGHNA, YNFKEQ. The CDR3 coding sequence is TGTGCCAGCAGCCAGACGGACCTGGATGGCTACACCTTC. It encodes CASSQTDLDGYTF.

The chain has TRBV6-1 and TRBJ2-4; D not resolved. Trimming left V 3 bases short and J 11 bases short, with 8 bases between. The CDR3 sequence is 11 residues long. Germline CDR1 MNHNS, CDR2 SASEGT. CDR3 nucleotide sequence: TGTGCCAGCAGTGAGGGTACAGTTCAGTACTTC. This encodes CASSEGTVQYF.

This sequence joins TRBV6-2 or TRBV6-3 and TRBJ2-6; D ambiguous. Germline CDR1 and CDR2: MNHEY and SVGEGT. With 5 bases removed from V and 1 base from J, the gap between germline ends came to 3 bases. CDR3 size: 13 residues. The CDR3, as DNA: TGTGCCAGCAGTCGATCTGGGGCCAACGTCCTGACTTTC. Its protein is CASSRSGANVLTF.